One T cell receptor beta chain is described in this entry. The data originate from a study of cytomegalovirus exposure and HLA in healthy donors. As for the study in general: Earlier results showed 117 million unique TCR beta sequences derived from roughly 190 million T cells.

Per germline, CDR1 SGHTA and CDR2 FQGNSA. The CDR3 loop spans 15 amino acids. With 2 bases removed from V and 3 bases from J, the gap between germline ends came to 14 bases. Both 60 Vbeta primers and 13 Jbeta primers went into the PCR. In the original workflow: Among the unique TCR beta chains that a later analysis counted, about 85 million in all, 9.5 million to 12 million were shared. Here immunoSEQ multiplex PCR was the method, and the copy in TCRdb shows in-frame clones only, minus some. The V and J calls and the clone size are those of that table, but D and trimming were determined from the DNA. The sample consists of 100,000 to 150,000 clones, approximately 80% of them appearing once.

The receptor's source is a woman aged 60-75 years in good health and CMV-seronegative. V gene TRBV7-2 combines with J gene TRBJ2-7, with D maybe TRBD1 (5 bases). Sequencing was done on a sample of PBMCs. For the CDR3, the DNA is TGTGCCAGCAGCTTAATGGCAGGGATATACTACGAGCAGTACTTC. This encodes CASSLMAGIYYEQYF.